Sequencing of this T cell receptor beta chain was carried out in a study of blood T cells in healthy people across ages. Regarding the study as a whole: TCR beta diversity per million T cells fell roughly linearly with age.

This clonotype was seen more than once but under ten times. Its antigen is undetermined. V lost 6 bases to trimming and J lost 6 bases; unmatched junction nucleotides: 16. Germline V gene sequence: CDR1 MNHEY, CDR2 SVGEGT. There are 18 residues in the CDR3. The amount of total RNA extracted per sample was at least 5 micrograms. Sample-barcoded 5' priming and a J-beta primer mix drove a second PCR of about 6 to 12 cycles. Every sample gave at least 3 million paired-end reads containing CDR3. TCRdb re-analysed the 5' RACE reads in MiXCR, keeping a single row per CDR3 protein. The data show over a million distinct CDR3 sequences, 40% to 50% seen once.

The sequencing sample was made of blood. The rearrangement uses TRBV6-2 or TRBV6-3 and TRBJ2-1; 11 nucleotides agree with TRBD2. This TCR came from a woman between 18 and 29 years old in good health. The CDR3 spells CASSPLAGAGKTLNEQFF. The DNA of the CDR3 is TGTGCCAGCAGCCCACTAGCGGGAGCGGGGAAAACTCTCAATGAGCAGTTCTTC.